A single sample gave rise to the 28 T cell receptor beta chains below, sequenced in a study of OX40 agonist ivuxolimab in advanced cancers. Profiling relied on immunoSEQ multiplex PCR, and the TCRdb table lists in-frame clones only, not all of them. The profile shows 80,000 to 95,000 clones, about 86% of them singletons. This material consisted of CD4+ or CD8+ T cells sorted from blood, taken in a trial of the OX40 agonist ivuxolimab. The source of these receptors is an adult with an advanced solid tumor such as melanoma, head and neck, liver or kidney cancer.

V is TRBV11-3 and J is TRBJ2-7; D may be TRBD2 (5 bases). V gave up 0 bases and J gave up 6 bases, with 6 bases separating them. Germline V gene lookup returns CDR1 SGHNT and CDR2 YENEEA. The CDR3 has 12 residues. The CDR3 reads CASSLEGGEQYF. CDR3 DNA sequence: TGTGCCAGCAGCTTAGAAGGAGGCGAGCAGTACTTC.

The V gene is TRBV23-1, the J gene TRBJ2-4; maybe TRBD1 (5 bases). Being an ORF, TRBV23-1 has a function that is uncertain. V shed 9 bases and J shed 8 bases, with 26 bases lying between them. The CDR3 is made up of 16 amino acids. The CDR3 protein is CASSQQIKGFGDIQYF. The CDR3 bases are TGCGCCAGTTCTCAACAGATTAAGGGGTTCGGAGACATTCAGTACTTC.

The rearrangement uses TRBV7-2 and TRBJ1-6, with TRBD1 as a possible D gene (6 bases). In germline, CDR1 is SGHTA, CDR2 FQGNSA. V lost 1 base, J lost 9 bases, and 13 bases lay in between. This CDR3 is 15 amino acids long. The chain's CDR3 is CASSLDGGQGSPLHF. CDR3 DNA: TGTGCCAGCAGCTTAGATGGGGGGCAGGGTTCACCCCTCCACTTT.

This clone was observed a handful of times. This sequence joins TRBV5-1 and TRBJ2-2; D unresolved. CDR1 and CDR2 from the germline V gene are SGHRS and YFSETQ. V was trimmed by 4 bases and J by 3 bases, leaving 4 bases between them. The CDR3 contains 12 residues. CDR3 DNA sequence: TGCGCCAGCAGCCTATACACCGGGGAGCTGTTTTTT. It yields the protein CASSLYTGELFF.

The chain couples TRBV19 to TRBJ1-1; D is possibly TRBD1 (6 bases). The CDR3 length is 14 residues. CDR1 LNHDA and CDR2 SQIVND come from the germline V gene (reference sequence). V was cut by 3 bases and J by 4 bases, with 12 bases left in between. In nucleotides, the CDR3 is TGTGCCAGTAGTATCCCCGGGGGGGCCACTGAAGCTTTCTTT. Encoded protein: CASSIPGGATEAFF.

The chain carries TRBV11-3 and TRBJ1-2; 7 bases agree with TRBD1. V lost 1 base, J lost 4 bases, and 6 bases stayed unmatched. The germline V gene encodes CDR1 SGHNT and CDR2 YENEEA. This CDR3 is built from 15 residues. Written as DNA, the CDR3 is TGTGCCAGCAGCTTAGGTAGGGGGCGCGGCTATGGCTACACCTTC. This translates into CASSLGRGRGYGYTF.

The chain recombines TRBV29-1 with TRBJ1-1, with D unclear. Trimming removed 1 base at V and 0 bases at J, with 6 bases between. Germline values: CDR1 SQVTM, CDR2 ANQGSEA. The CDR3 contains 13 residues. CDR3: CSVEGQMNTEAFF. The CDR3 DNA reads as TGCAGCGTTGAAGGGCAGATGAACACTGAAGCTTTCTTT.

CDR3 coding DNA: TGTGCCATCAGCGCCAGGACAACCAGGGATTCACCCCTCCACTTT. This sequence encodes CAISARTTRDSPLHF. The chain uses TRBV10-3 and TRBJ1-6; D is possibly TRBD1 (5 bases). V lost 6 bases to trimming and J lost 8 bases, with 17 bases between them. CDR1 ENHRY and CDR2 SYGVKD come from the germline V gene. The CDR3 runs to 15 residues.

This chain connects TRBV28 to TRBJ2-7; no firm D call. Trimming stripped 6 bases from V and 0 bases from J, with 12 bases between. CDR1 MDHEN and CDR2 SYDVKM come from the germline V gene. The CDR3 is made up of 14 amino acids. CDR3 sequence: CASSPTASSYEQYF. CDR3 DNA: TGTGCCAGCAGCCCCACCGCTAGCTCCTACGAGCAGTACTTC.

The rearrangement uses TRBV5-1 and TRBJ1-3; D is uncertain. Trimming took 4 bases from V and 0 from J, leaving 11 bases between them. The CDR3 is 15 amino acids. Looked up from germline, CDR1 is SGHRS and CDR2 is YFSETQ. The CDR3 sequence is CASSPEPRSGNTIYF. As DNA, the CDR3 is TGCGCCAGCAGCCCCGAGCCTCGCTCTGGAAACACCATATATTTT. The complete variable domain, with remaining parts taken from reference TRBV5-1 and TRBJ1-3, reads KAGVTQTPRYLIKTRGQQVTLSCSPISGHRSVSWYQQTPGQGLQFLFEYFSETQRNKGNFPGRFSGRQFSNSRSEMNVSTLELGDSALYLCASSPEPRSGNTIYFGEGSWLTVV.

The sample holds one count of this clone. V and J are TRBV5-1 and TRBJ1-4; D is possibly TRBD1 (6 bases). Trimming shortened V by 2 bases and J by 4 bases, and 12 bases separated the two germline ends. The CDR3 spans 15 residues. Germline V gives CDR1 SGHRS, CDR2 YFSETQ. This CDR3 reads CASSFAQGDNEKLFF. Here the CDR3 DNA reads TGCGCCAGCAGCTTCGCACAGGGTGATAATGAAAAACTGTTTTTT.

The chain links TRBV7-9 to TRBJ1-1; D remains ambiguous. Germline V gene sequence: CDR1 SEHNR, CDR2 FQNEAQ (reference sequence). The V end was cut by 5 bases, the J end by 1 base, with 11 bases between. CDR3 length: 14 residues. CDR3 sequence reads: CASSPRVGNTEAFF. In DNA form, the CDR3 reads TGTGCCAGCAGCCCTAGGGTTGGGAACACTGAAGCTTTCTTT.

This sequence joins TRBV19 and TRBJ2-3; TRBD2 is a possible D gene (6 bases). The CDR3 runs 14 residues. CDR1 and CDR2 from the germline V gene are LNHDA and SQIVND (reference sequence). V lost 1 base and J 7 bases, leaving 12 bases between the germline ends. The CDR3 DNA follows: TGTGCCAGTAGTATAGCGGGGGATTCGAATACGCAGTATTTT. Translating it yields CASSIAGDSNTQYF.

The V call is TRBV12-1, the J call TRBJ2-3; the table's TRBD2 call for D was not verified on the DNA. TRBV12-1 is listed as a pseudogene. This CDR3 region has 14 residues. The CDR3 DNA follows: TGTGCCAGCAGCTCTAGCGGGGGGGCAGATACGCAGTATTTT. Protein sequence: CASSSSGGADTQYF.

The J gene is TRBJ1-2, the V gene TRBV5-4; possible D gene TRBD1, 6 bases. The ends were cut back, 4 bases at V and 2 bases at J, with 12 bases in the middle. The germline gives CDR1 SGHNT, CDR2 YYREEE (reference sequence). This CDR3 is built from 14 residues. CDR3 sequence (DNA): TGTGCCAGCAGCAAACCGACAGGAAACTATGGCTACACCTTC. Residues: CASSKPTGNYGYTF.

The rearrangement links TRBV5-1 to TRBJ1-1; no reliable D call. The CDR3 consists of 17 residues. Trimming took off 0 bases at V and 4 bases at J, with 19 bases between the two ends. Germline V CDR1 and CDR2: SGHRS, YFSETQ. The CDR3 DNA follows: TGCGCCAGCAGCTTGGAGCCCACGCAAGTACGAGGCACTGAAGCTTTCTTT. Translated, it gives CASSLEPTQVRGTEAFF.

V is TRBV5-1 and J is TRBJ1-2, with 9 nucleotides matching TRBD1. The CDR3 spans 14 residues. After removal of 3 bases from V and 4 bases from J, the junction contained 4 bases not matched to a gene. Germline CDR1 reads SGHRS; CDR2 reads YFSETQ. Here the CDR3 reads CASSWGQGSYGYTF. As DNA, the CDR3 is TGCGCCAGCAGCTGGGGACAGGGTTCCTATGGCTACACCTTC.

This clone appeared a few times. The rearrangement uses TRBV7-9 and TRBJ1-1; D unclear. Germline assignment: CDR1 SEHNR and CDR2 FQNEAQ (reference sequence). The CDR3 runs to 12 residues. V was shortened by 1 base and J by 10 bases, with 10 bases between the two germline ends. The CDR3 loop is CASSLESGRAFF. CDR3 nucleotide sequence: TGTGCCAGCAGCTTAGAGTCCGGGAGAGCTTTCTTT. The full variable domain, its missing parts supplied by reference TRBV7-9 and TRBJ1-1, is DTGVSQNPRHKITKRGQNVTFRCDPISEHNRLYWYRQTLGQGPEFLTYFQNEAQLEKSRLLSDRFSAERPKGSFSTLEIQRTEQGDSAMYLCASSLESGRAFFGQGTRLTVV.

This clone was seen more than once but under ten times. The chain has TRBV14 and TRBJ1-2; TRBD1 might be the D (6 bases). V was clipped by 4 bases and J by 6 bases, with 12 bases between them. The length of the CDR3 is 13 residues. Per germline, CDR1 SGHDN and CDR2 FVKESK. DNA of the CDR3: TGTGCCAGCAGCCCCCGGGCAGGGGATGGCTACACCTTC. The encoded protein is CASSPRAGDGYTF. Drawing the rest from reference TRBV14 and TRBJ1-2, the complete variable domain is EAGVTQFPSHSVIEKGQTVTLRCDPISGHDNLYWYRRVMGKEIKFLLHFVKESKQDESGMPNNRFLAERTGGTYSTLKVQPAELEDSGVYFCASSPRAGDGYTFGSGTRLTVV.

This CDR3 is CASSLVVAGGDSEQYF. CDR3 DNA sequence: TGTGCCAGCAGCTTGGTAGTGGCAGGGGGCGATAGCGAGCAGTACTTC. V gene TRBV5-6 combines with J gene TRBJ2-7; 8 nucleotides match TRBD1. CDR1 is SGHDT and CDR2 is YYEEEE in the germline V gene. This CDR3 region has 16 residues. The junction had 11 bases not matched to a gene; V was cut back by 0 bases and J by 6 bases.

The chain is built from TRBV6-4 and TRBJ1-6; D remains ambiguous. The CDR3 totals 13 residues. Trimming shortened V by 8 bases and J by 4 bases, and 9 bases separated the two germline ends. Germline CDR1 reads MRHNA; CDR2 reads SNTAGT. This CDR3 is CASRHSYNSPLHF. CDR3 in DNA: TGTGCCAGCCGCCATTCATATAATTCACCCCTCCACTTT.

The chain carries TRBV5-1 and TRBJ1-1; maybe TRBD1 (5 bases). The ends were cut back, 2 bases at V and 2 bases at J, with 10 bases in the middle. The CDR3 length is 14 residues. Germline CDR1 is SGHRS and CDR2 is YFSETQ. CDR3 nucleotide sequence: TGCGCCAGCAGCTTAGGGGCTGCTAACACTGAAGCTTTCTTT. Protein product: CASSLGAANTEAFF.

This clone is a singleton in its sample. The chain carries TRBV5-4 and TRBJ2-2, with D perhaps TRBD1 (5 bases). V lost 3 bases and J 8 bases, leaving 14 bases between the germline ends. Germline assignment: CDR1 SGHNT and CDR2 YYREEE (reference sequence). The CDR3 contains 14 residues. CDR3 in DNA: TGTGCCAGCAGCTCTCAGGGATTGGATGGGGAGCTGTTTTTT. Its translation: CASSSQGLDGELFF.

This sequence joins TRBV6-6 and TRBJ1-4; possibly TRBD1 for D (5 bases). Trimming took 6 bases from V and 8 from J, leaving 13 bases between them. Per the germline V gene, CDR1 is MNHNY and CDR2 is SVGAGI (reference sequence). The CDR3 covers 13 residues. The CDR3 DNA sequence: TGTGCCAGCAGCCGACAGCGTGGCGAAAAACTGTTTTTT. It specifies CASSRQRGEKLFF.

This clone was found once. The chain combines TRBV2 with TRBJ1-4; 9 nucleotides match TRBD1. The CDR3 has 14 amino acids. V was clipped by 6 bases and J by 7 bases; unmatched bases: 6. Germline CDR1 is SNHLY and CDR2 is FYNNEI. This chain's CDR3 is CASSYRGPGEKLFF. The CDR3 nucleotides are TGTGCCAGCAGCTACAGGGGGCCGGGTGAAAAACTGTTTTTT.

This clone was picked up one time. The V and J genes are TRBV6-4 and TRBJ1-5, with TRBD1 identical over 9 bases. The CDR3 runs to 16 residues. Per germline, CDR1 MRHNA and CDR2 SNTAGT. J lost 6 bases, V lost 4 bases, and 10 bases had no gene match. CDR3 sequence reads: CASSGHRDREGQPQHF. The CDR3 DNA is TGTGCCAGCAGTGGTCACCGGGACAGGGAAGGTCAGCCCCAGCATTTT.

This clone was counted once. This chain joins TRBV6-1 and TRBJ1-2, with D perhaps matching TRBD1 (6 bases). The V end lost 4 bases, the J end lost 2 bases, and 17 bases lay between the germline ends. This CDR3 has 16 residues. In germline, CDR1 is MNHNS, CDR2 SASEGT. CDR3 loop: CASSARTAFRNYGYTF. The CDR3 coding sequence is TGTGCCAGCAGTGCGCGGACAGCTTTTAGGAACTATGGCTACACCTTC.

V is TRBV27 and J is TRBJ1-1; D unclear. Germline V gene lookup returns CDR1 MNHEY and CDR2 SMNVEV (reference sequence). V shed 7 bases and J shed 1 base, with 13 bases lying between them. The CDR3 sequence is 14 residues long. The CDR3 DNA reads TGTGCCAGCACCCAAAACAGAGCGAACACTGAAGCTTTCTTT. Its translation: CASTQNRANTEAFF.